This entry concerns a single T cell receptor (beta chain). Its target is not known. This sample stems from a study of OX40 agonist ivuxolimab in advanced cancers. Across the whole study: Those treated in dose escalation had hepatocellular carcinoma, melanoma, renal cell cancer or head and neck cancer. Two patients with cutaneous melanoma and one with hepatocellular carcinoma, three in total, showed partial responses.

Broader study findings: Clonal expansion by week 6 occurred in CD4+ and CD8+ blood T cells (at 0.1 to 3.0 mg/kg).

Germline CDR1 MNHEY, CDR2 SMNVEV (reference sequence). The CDR3 consists of 16 residues. Deletions cut 3 bases from V and 0 bases from J, with 12 bases between. The table came from immunoSEQ multiplex PCR; TCRdb's copy has only in-frame clones and leaves some out. Of 50,000 to 65,000 clones listed, about nine tenths are singletons. The chain recombines TRBV27 with TRBJ2-1; the D gene could be TRBD1 or TRBD2 (6 bases each). The material sequenced was CD4+ or CD8+ T cells sorted from blood, taken in a trial of the OX40 agonist ivuxolimab. The receptor was derived from an adult with an advanced solid tumor such as melanoma, head and neck, liver or kidney cancer. This CDR3 is CASSFSGASSYNEQFF. The CDR3, as DNA: TGTGCCAGCAGTTTCTCGGGGGCGAGCTCCTACAATGAGCAGTTCTTC.